These T cell receptor beta chains were read from a single sample in a study of T cells in localized non-small cell lung cancer. Here immunoSEQ multiplex PCR was the method, and the copy in TCRdb shows in-frame clones only, minus some. There are over 2,000 clones in the sample; roughly 25% occur only once, and roughly 15% lies in the top ten. The input for sequencing was lung tumor tissue, taken before any cancer treatment. These receptors came from a male donor older than 55 with stage III squamous cell lung carcinoma. CDR3s include the opening cysteine and the closing phenylalanine or tryptophan. A D gene is named only where the DNA matches it firmly. The size entry is marked missing in some rows and otherwise reads once, few, many or a size class.

abundance	d_gene	v_gene	j_gene	CDR3nt	CDR3aa
NA	NA	TRBV6-8	TRBJ2-5	TGTGCCAGCAGTCCCCCACTAGAGGAGGAGACCCAGTACTTC	CASSPPLEEETQYF
few	TRBD1	TRBV19	TRBJ1-2	TGTGCCAGTAGTCCGGGGGACAGCTATGGCTACACCTTC	CASSPGDSYGYTF
medium-sized	NA	TRBV11-3	TRBJ2-7	TGTGCCAGCAGCTTCCTCCAGAATAACTACGAGCAGTACTTC	CASSFLQNNYEQYF
NA	NA	TRBV28	TRBJ2-7	TGTGCCAGCAGTCCTTCTTTGGCCTACGAGCAGTACTTC	CASSPSLAYEQYF
few	NA	TRBV18	TRBJ2-5	TGTGCCAGCTCACCCCCTGGGGAGACCCAGTACTTC	CASSPPGETQYF
medium-sized	TRBD2	TRBV7-2	TRBJ2-7	TGTGCCAGCAGAGCGGGAGCTGCGTACGAGCAGTACTTC	CASRAGAAYEQYF
NA	NA	TRBV19	TRBJ2-1	TGTGCCAGTAGTAGTAAATGGCTAGCGCCCAGCAATGAGCAGTTCTTC	CASSSKWLAPSNEQFF
NA	TRBD1	TRBV19	TRBJ1-4	TGTGCCAGTAGTATGGAGGGGGCTGGGGGCGAAAAACTGTTTTTT	CASSMEGAGGEKLFF
few	TRBD1	TRBV19	TRBJ1-2	TGTGCCAGTATGGACAGGGACTATGGCTACACCTTC	CASMDRDYGYTF
few	NA	TRBV11-3	TRBJ1-1	TGTGCCAGCAGCGCACAGGGTGGGGACACTGAAGCTTTCTTT	CASSAQGGDTEAFF
large	TRBD1	TRBV28	TRBJ2-7	TGTGCCAGCAGTTTAGGGGGACAGGGGGCCTACGAGCAGTACTTC	CASSLGGQGAYEQYF
NA	NA	TRBV11-3	TRBJ2-7	TGTGCCAGCAGTCGGGCTCAGGGGAATTACGAGCAGTACTTC	CASSRAQGNYEQYF
NA	TRBD2	TRBV28	TRBJ2-7	TGTGCCAGCCAGACTAGCGGGCCGTCCTACGAGCAGTACTTC	CASQTSGPSYEQYF
NA	NA	TRBV28	TRBJ1-5	TGTGCCAGCAGTCGAGGGGCTCAGCCCCAGCATTTT	CASSRGAQPQHF
NA	TRBD2	TRBV11-3	TRBJ2-5	TGTGCCAGCAGCCAAGGGGCGGGAGTTGGGGAGACCCAGTACTTC	CASSQGAGVGETQYF
few	NA	TRBV11-3	TRBJ1-3	TGTGCCAGCAGCCCCCGGGAGCTACACTCTGGAAACACCATATATTTT	CASSPRELHSGNTIYF